The text below deals with one T cell receptor beta chain. Its specificity is not known. The method was immunoSEQ multiplex PCR; TCRdb's version includes in-frame clones alone and lacks a portion of them. The table includes millions of clones, about 93% detected once. The data are from a study of shared clonotypes between healthy human individuals. Naive CD8 cells lacked CD45RO and underwent positive selection for CCR7, leaving out terminally differentiated effector memory CD45RA+ cells. Every donor was a Caucasian adult from Nashville, Tennessee. Study outcomes and limitations: The low donor count limited represented genetic and exposure-history diversity.

V shed 3 bases and J shed 3 bases, with 12 bases lying between them. The length of the CDR3 is 15 residues. Germline V gene data show CDR1 as LNHDA and CDR2 as SQIVND (reference sequence). Sequencing was performed on naive CD8+ T cells from PBMCs. This chain connects TRBV19 to TRBJ1-5; TRBD1 might be the D (5 bases). The source of this sequence is a man aged 18 to 29 in good health. Some clones in this sample may be carry-over from other donors' samples. Here the CDR3 reads CASSMNGGINQPQHF. The CDR3 region has the DNA TGTGCCAGTAGTATGAACGGGGGAATCAATCAGCCCCAGCATTTT.